This TCR beta chain was identified in a study of T-cell memory formation after mild COVID-19. Study context: Clustering of TCRs was largely donor specific.

This CDR3 spans 13 amino acids. Between the trimmed V and J ends, which lost 3 bases and 7 bases, there was a span of 10 bases. Germline CDR1 and CDR2: SGHDN and FVKESK. The sample holds a few counts of this clonotype. What it binds is not known. TCRdb re-called the 5' RACE reads with MiXCR, one entry per CDR3 protein. The sample shows about 340,000 distinct CDR3 sequences, more than 15% of them seen only once. Notes on the study in general: CD4+ contracting clones were mainly CM and EM; CD8+ ones, EMRA. Second-wave clones with a day 37 peak had unconfirmed SARS-CoV-2 specificity. Later expanders leaned toward CD4+, whereas clones contracting from day 15 to 85 were balanced CD4/CD8.

The source of this sequence is a man between 18 and 35 years old who had mild COVID-19 (a few samples of this study predate the infection). Cell type and time point are not known. Source material: PBMCs or a T cell subset sorted from them (not recorded which). The V gene is TRBV14, the J gene TRBJ2-1; D gene unclear. The CDR3 DNA sequence: TGTGCCAGCAGCCATTCCCTGGGGAATGAGCAGTTCTTC. Protein sequence: CASSHSLGNEQFF.